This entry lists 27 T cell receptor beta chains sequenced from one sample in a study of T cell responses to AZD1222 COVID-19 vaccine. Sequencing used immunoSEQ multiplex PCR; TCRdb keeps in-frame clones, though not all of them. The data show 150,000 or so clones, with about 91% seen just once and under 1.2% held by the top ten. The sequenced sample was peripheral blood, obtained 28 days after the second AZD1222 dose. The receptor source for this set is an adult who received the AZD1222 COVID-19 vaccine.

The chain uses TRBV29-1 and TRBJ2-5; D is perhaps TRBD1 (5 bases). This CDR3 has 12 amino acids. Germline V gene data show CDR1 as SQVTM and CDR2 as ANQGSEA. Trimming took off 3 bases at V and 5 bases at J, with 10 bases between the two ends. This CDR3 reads CSVETVGETQYF. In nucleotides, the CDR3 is TGCAGCGTTGAGACAGTGGGGGAGACCCAGTACTTC.

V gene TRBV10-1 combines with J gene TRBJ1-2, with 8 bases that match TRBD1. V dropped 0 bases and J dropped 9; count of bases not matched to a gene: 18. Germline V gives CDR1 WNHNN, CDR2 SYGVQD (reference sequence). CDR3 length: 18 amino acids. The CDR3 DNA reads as TGCGCCAGCAGTGAGTCGAATAAGCCCCCGGACAGGGTTTCTTGCTACACCTTC. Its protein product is CASSESNKPPDRVSCYTF.

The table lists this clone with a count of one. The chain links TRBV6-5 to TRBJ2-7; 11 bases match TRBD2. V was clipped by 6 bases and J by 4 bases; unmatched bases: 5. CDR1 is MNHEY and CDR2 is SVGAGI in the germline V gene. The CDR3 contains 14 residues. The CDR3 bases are TGTGCCAGCAGCCGACTAGCGGGGATGTACGAGCAGTACTTC. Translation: CASSRLAGMYEQYF.

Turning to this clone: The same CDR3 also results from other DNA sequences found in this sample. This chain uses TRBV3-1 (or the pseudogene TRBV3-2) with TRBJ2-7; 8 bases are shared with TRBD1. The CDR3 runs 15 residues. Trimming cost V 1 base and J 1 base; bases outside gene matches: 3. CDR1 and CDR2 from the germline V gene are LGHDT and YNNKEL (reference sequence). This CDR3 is CASSQGTGRSYEQYF. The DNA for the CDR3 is TGTGCCAGCAGCCAAGGGACAGGGAGATCCTACGAGCAGTACTTC.

CDR3 loop: CAWSDERARGAFF. The CDR3 DNA is TGTGCCTGGAGTGACGAGAGGGCGCGGGGCGCTTTCTTT. The rearrangement uses TRBV30 and TRBJ1-1, with D tentatively TRBD1 (5 bases). This CDR3 has 13 amino acids. CDR1 is GTSNPN and CDR2 is SVGIG in the germline V gene (reference sequence). V lost 1 base, J lost 11 bases, and 17 bases lay in between.

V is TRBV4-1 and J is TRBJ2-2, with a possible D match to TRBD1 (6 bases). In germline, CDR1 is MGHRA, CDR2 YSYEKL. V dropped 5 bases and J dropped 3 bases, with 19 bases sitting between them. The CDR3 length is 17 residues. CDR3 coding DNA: TGCGCCAGCAGCTATCAGATCAGGGGTTATGACACCGGGGAGCTGTTTTTT. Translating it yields CASSYQIRGYDTGELFF.

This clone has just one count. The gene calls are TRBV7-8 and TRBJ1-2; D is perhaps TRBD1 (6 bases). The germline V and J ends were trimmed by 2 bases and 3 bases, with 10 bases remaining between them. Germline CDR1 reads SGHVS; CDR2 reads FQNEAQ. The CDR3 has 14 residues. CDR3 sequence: CASSLKQGDYGYTF. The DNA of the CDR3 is TGTGCCAGCAGCTTAAAACAGGGCGACTATGGCTACACCTTC.

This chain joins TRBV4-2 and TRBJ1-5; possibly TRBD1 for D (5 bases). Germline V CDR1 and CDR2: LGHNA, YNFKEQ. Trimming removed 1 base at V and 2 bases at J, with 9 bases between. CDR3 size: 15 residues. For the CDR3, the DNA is TGTGCCAGCAGCCAAGGGGGCAGGGGCAATCAGCCCCAGCATTTT. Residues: CASSQGGRGNQPQHF.

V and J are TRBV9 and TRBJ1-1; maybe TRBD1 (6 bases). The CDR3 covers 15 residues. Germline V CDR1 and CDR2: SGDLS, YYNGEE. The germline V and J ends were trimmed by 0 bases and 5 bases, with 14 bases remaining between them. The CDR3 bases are TGTGCCAGCAGCGTAGCAGCGGGGGCGGGTACTGAAGCTTTCTTT. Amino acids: CASSVAAGAGTEAFF.

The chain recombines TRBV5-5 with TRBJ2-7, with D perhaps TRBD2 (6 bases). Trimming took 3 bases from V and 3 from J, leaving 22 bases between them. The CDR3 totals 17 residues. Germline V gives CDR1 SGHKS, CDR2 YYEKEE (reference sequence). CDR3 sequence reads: CASSWGRRSADLYEQYF. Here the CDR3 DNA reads TGTGCCAGCAGCTGGGGGAGGCGGTCCGCGGACCTCTACGAGCAGTACTTC.

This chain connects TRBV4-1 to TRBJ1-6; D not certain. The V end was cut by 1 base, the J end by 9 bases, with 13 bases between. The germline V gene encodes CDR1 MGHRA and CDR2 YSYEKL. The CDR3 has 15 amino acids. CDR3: CASSQGLTMGSPLHF. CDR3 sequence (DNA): TGCGCCAGCAGCCAAGGCCTAACGATGGGTTCACCCCTCCACTTT.

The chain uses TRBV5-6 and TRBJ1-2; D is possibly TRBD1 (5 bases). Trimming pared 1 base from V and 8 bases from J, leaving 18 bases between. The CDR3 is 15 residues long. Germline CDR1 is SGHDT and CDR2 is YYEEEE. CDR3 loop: CASSLFIQVQGGYTF. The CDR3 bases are TGTGCCAGCAGCTTGTTTATTCAGGTCCAGGGCGGCTACACCTTC.

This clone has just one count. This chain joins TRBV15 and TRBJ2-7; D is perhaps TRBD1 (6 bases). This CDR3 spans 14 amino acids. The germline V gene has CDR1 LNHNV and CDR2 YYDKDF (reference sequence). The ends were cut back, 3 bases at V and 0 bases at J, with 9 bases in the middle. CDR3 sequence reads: CATSRGHSSYEQYF. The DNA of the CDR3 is TGTGCCACCAGCAGGGGACACAGCTCCTACGAGCAGTACTTC. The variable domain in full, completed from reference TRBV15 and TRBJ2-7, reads DAMVIQNPRYQVTQFGKPVTLSCSQTLNHNVMYWYQQKSSQAPKLLFHYYDKDFNNEADTPDNFQSRRPNTSFCFLDIRSPGLGDTAMYLCATSRGHSSYEQYFGPGTRLTVT.

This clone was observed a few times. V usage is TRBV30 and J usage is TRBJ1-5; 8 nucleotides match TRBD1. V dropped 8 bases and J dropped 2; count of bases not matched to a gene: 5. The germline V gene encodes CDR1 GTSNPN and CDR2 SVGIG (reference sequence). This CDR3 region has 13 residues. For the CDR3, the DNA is TGTGCCACCGGACAGGGAGGCAATCAGCCCCAGCATTTT. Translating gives CATGQGGNQPQHF.

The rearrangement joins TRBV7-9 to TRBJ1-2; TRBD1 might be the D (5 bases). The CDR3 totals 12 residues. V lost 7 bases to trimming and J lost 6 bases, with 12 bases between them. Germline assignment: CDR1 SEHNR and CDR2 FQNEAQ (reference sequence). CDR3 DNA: TGTGCCAGCAAAGGGCCGGGACATGGCTACACCTTC. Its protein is CASKGPGHGYTF.

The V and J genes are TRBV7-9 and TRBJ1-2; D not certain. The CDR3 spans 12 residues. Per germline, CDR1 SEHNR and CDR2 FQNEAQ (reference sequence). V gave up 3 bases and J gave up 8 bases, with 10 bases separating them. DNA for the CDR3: TGTGCCAGCAGCTTTGGACTTAAAGGCTACACCTTC. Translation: CASSFGLKGYTF.

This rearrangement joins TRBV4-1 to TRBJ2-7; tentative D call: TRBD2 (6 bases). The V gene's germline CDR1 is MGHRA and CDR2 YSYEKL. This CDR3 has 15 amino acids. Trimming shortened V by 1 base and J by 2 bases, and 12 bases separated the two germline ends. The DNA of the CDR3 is TGCGCCAGCAGCCAAGGACTCGGGGGAACCTACGAGCAGTACTTC. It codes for CASSQGLGGTYEQYF.

The CDR3 sequence is CASSPQGVDMNTEAFF. DNA of the CDR3: TGTGCCAGTAGTCCCCAGGGAGTGGACATGAACACTGAAGCTTTCTTT. V is TRBV19 and J is TRBJ1-1, with TRBD1 as a possible D gene (5 bases). Trimming took off 5 bases at V and 0 bases at J, with 16 bases between the two ends. The V gene's germline CDR1 is LNHDA and CDR2 SQIVND (reference sequence). The length of the CDR3 is 16 residues.

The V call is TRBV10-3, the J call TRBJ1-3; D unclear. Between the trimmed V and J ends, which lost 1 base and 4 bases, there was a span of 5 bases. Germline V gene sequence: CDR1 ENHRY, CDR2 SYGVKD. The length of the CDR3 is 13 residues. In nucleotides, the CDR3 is TGTGCCATCAGTGAGTTGGTGGGAAACACCATATATTTT. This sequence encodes CAISELVGNTIYF.

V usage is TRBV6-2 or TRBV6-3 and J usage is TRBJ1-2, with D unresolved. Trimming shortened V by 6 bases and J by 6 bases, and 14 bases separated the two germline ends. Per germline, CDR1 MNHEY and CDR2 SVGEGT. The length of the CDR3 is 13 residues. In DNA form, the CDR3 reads TGTGCCAGCAGCCCCGCGGAGTTCGATGGCTACACCTTC. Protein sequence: CASSPAEFDGYTF.

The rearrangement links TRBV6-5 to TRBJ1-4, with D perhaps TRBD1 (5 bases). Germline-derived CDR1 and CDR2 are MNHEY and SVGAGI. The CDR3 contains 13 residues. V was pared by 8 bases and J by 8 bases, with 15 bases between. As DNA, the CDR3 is TGTGCCAGCGGGGGGAGGGCGGACGAAAAACTGTTTTTT. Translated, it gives CASGGRADEKLFF.

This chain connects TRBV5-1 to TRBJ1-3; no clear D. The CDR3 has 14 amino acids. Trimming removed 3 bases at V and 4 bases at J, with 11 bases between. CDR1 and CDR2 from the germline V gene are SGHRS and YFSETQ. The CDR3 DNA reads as TGCGCCAGCAGCTCAGAGGTTGGAGGAAACACCATATATTTT. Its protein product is CASSSEVGGNTIYF.

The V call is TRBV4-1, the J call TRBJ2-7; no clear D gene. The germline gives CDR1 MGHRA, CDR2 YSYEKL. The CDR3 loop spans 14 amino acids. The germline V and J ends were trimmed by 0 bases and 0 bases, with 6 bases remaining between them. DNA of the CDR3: TGCGCCAGCAGCCAAGATAGCAACTCCTACGAGCAGTACTTC. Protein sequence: CASSQDSNSYEQYF.

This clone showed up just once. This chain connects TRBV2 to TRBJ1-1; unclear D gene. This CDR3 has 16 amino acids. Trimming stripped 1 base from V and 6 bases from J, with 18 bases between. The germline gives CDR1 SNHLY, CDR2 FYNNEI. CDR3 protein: CASSEETINQYSEAFF. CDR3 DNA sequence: TGTGCCAGCAGTGAAGAGACGATTAATCAGTACTCTGAAGCTTTCTTT.

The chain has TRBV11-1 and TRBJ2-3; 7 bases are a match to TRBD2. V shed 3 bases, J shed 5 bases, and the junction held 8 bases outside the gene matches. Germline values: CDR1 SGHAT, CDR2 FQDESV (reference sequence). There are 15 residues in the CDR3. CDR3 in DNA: TGTGCCAGCAGCTTCCAACGGGGGGTCTTAGATACGCAGTATTTT. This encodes CASSFQRGVLDTQYF.

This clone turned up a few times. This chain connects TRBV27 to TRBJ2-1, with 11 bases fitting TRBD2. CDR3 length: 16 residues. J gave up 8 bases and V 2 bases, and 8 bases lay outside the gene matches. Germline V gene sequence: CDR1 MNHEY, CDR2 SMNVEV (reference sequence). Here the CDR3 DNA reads TGTGCCAGCAGTTTAAGCGCTAGCGGGGGGTATCATGAGCAGTTCTTC. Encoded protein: CASSLSASGGYHEQFF.

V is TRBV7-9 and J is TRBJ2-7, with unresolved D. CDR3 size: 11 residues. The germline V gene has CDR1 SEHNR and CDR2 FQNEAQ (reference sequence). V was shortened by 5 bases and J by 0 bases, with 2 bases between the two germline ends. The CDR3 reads CASSHSYEQYF. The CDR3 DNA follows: TGTGCCAGCAGCCACTCCTACGAGCAGTACTTC.